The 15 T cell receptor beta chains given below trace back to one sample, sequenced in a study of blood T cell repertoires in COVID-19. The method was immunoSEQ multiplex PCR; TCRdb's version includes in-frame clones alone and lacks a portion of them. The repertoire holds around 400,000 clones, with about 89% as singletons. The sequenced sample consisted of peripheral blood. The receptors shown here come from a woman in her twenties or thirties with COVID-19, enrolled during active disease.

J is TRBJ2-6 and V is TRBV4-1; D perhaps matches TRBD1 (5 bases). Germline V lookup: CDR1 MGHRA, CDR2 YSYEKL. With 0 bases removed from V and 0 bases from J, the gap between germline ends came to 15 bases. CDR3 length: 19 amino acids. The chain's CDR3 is CASSQDLGAFGSGANVLTF. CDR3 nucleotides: TGCGCCAGCAGCCAAGATCTAGGGGCATTCGGCTCTGGGGCCAACGTCCTGACTTTC.

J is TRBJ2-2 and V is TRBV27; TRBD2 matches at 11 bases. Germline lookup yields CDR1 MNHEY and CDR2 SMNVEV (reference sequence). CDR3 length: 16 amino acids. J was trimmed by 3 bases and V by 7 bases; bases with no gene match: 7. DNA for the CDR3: TGTGCCAGCAATCGAGGGACTAGCGGATACACCGGGGAGCTGTTTTTT. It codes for CASNRGTSGYTGELFF.

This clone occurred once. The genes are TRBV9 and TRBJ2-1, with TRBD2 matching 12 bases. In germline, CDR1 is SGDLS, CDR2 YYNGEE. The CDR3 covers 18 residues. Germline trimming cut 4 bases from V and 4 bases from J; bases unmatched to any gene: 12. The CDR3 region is CASSTRNNLAGGYNEQFF. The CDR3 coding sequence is TGTGCCAGCAGCACTCGCAATAACCTAGCGGGAGGGTACAATGAGCAGTTCTTC.

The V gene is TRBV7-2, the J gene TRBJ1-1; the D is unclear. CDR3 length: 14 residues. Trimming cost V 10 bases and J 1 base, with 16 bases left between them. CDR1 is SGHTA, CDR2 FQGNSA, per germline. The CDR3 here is CATKAARQNTEAFF. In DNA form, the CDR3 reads TGTGCCACCAAAGCGGCCAGGCAGAACACTGAAGCTTTCTTT.

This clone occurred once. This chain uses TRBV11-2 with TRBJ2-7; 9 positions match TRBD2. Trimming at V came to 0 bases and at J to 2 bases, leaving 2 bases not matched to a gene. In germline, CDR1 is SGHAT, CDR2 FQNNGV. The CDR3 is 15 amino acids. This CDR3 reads CASSLEASGTYEQYF. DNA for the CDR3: TGTGCCAGCAGCTTAGAGGCTAGCGGGACCTACGAGCAGTACTTC.

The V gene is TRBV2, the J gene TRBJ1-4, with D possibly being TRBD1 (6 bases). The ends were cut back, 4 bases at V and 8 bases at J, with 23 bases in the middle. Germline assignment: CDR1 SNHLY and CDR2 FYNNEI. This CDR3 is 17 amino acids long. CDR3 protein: CASSGSLSQGVGEKLFF. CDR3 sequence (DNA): TGTGCCAGCAGTGGATCCCTGTCACAGGGAGTTGGGGAAAAACTGTTTTTT.

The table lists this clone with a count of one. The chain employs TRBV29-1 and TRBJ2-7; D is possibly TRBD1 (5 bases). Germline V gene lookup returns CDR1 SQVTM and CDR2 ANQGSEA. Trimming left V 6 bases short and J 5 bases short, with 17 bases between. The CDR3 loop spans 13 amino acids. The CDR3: CSVLWADIHEQYF. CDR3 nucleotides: TGCAGCGTCCTCTGGGCGGACATACACGAGCAGTACTTC.

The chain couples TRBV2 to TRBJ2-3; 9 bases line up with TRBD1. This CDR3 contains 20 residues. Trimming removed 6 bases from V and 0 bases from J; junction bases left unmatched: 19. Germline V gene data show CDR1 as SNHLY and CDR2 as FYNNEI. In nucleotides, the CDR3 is TGTGCCAGCAGCGAACCGGGACAGGGTTTTTTGTCCTCTAGCACAGATACGCAGTATTTT. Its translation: CASSEPGQGFLSSSTDTQYF.

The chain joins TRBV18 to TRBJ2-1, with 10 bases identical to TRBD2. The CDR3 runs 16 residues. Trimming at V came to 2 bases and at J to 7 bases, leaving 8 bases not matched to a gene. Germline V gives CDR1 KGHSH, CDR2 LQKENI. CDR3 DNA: TGTGCCAGCTCACCAGAAGCGGGAGGGCATTTAAATGAGCAGTTCTTC. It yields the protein CASSPEAGGHLNEQFF.

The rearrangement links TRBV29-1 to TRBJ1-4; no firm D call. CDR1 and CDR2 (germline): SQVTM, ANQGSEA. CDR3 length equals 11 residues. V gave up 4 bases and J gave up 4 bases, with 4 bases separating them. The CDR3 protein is CSVAFNEKLFF. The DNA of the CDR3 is TGCAGCGTTGCGTTTAATGAAAAACTGTTTTTT.

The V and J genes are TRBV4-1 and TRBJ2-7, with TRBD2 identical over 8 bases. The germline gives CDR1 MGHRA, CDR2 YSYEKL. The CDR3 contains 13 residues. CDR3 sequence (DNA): TGCGCCAGCAGCCAAATCGGAGGGACTAGAGTTGCGGTC. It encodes CASSQIGGTRVAV.

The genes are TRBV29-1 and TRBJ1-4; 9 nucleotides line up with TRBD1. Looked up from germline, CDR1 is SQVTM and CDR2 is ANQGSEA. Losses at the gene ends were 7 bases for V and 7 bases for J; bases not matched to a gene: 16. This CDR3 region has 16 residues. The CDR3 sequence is CSAEGTGTGLSEKLFF. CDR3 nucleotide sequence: TGCAGCGCCGAGGGTACTGGGACAGGGCTAAGTGAAAAACTGTTTTTT.

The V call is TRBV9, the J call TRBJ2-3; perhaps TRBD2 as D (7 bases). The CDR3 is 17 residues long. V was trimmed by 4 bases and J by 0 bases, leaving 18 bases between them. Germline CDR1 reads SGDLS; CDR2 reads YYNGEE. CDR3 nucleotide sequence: TGTGCCAGCAGCCCCTTAGGGCGGGGGCTAAGCACAGATACGCAGTATTTT. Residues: CASSPLGRGLSTDTQYF.

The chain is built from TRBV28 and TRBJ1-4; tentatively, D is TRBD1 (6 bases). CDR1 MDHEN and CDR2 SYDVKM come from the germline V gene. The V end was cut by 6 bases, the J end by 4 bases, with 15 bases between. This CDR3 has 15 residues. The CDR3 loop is CASSLGGGSNEKLFF. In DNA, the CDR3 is TGTGCCAGCAGCCTCGGGGGGGGCAGTAATGAAAAACTGTTTTTT.

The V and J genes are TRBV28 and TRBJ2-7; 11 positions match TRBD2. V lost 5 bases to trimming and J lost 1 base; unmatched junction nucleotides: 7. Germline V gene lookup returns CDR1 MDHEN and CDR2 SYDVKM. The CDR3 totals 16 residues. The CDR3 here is CASSVITSGSSYEQYF. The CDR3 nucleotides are TGTGCCAGCAGTGTAATAACTAGCGGGAGTTCCTACGAGCAGTACTTC.